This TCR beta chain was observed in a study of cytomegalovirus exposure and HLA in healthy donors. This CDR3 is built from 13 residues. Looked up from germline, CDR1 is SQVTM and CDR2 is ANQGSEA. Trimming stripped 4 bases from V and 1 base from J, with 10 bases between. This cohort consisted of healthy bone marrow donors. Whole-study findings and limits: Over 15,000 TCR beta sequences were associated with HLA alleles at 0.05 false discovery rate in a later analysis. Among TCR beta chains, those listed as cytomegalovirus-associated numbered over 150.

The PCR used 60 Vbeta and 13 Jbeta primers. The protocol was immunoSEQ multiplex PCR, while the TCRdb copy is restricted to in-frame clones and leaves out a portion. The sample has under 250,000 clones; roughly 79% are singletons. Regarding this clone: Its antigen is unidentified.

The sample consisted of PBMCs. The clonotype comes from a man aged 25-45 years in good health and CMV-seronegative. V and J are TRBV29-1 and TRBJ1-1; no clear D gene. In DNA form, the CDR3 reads TGCAGCGTTGGTGGAGGAACGAACACTGAAGCTTTCTTT. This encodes CSVGGGTNTEAFF.